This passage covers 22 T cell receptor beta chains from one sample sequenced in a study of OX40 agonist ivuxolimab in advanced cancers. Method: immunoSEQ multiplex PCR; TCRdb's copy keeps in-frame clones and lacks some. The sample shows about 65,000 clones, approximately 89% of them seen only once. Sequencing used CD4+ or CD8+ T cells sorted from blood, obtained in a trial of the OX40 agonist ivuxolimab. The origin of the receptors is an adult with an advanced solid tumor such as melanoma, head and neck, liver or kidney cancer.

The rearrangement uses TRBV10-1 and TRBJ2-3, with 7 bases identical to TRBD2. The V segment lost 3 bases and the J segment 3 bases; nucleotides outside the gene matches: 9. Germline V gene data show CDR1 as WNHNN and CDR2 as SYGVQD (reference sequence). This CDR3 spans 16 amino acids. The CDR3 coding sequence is TGCGCCAGCAGTGACCCGAGCGGGATCGGGACAGATACGCAGTATTTT. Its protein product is CASSDPSGIGTDTQYF.

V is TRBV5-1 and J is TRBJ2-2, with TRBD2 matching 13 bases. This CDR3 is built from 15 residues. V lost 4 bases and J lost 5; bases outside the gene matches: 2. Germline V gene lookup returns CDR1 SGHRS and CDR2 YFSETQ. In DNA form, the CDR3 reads TGCGCCAGCAGCACGGGACTAGCGGGGACCGGGGAGCTGTTTTTT. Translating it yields CASSTGLAGTGELFF.

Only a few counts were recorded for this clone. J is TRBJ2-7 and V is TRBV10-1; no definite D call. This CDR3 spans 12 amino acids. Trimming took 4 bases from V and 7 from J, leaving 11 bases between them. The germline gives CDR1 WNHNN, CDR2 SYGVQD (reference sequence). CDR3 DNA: TGCGCCAGCAGTGGTAACCTCCGTGAGCAGTACTTC. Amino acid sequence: CASSGNLREQYF.

The CDR3 loop is CASSGTPAGEQYF. The CDR3 DNA is TGCGCCAGTTCCGGGACGCCCGCAGGGGAGCAGTACTTC. The chain couples TRBV5-1 to TRBJ2-7; D tentatively reads TRBD1 or TRBD2 (5 bases each). The V and J ends lost 8 bases and 7 bases respectively, with 19 bases between them. The germline V gene has CDR1 SGHRS and CDR2 YFSETQ. The CDR3 is made up of 13 amino acids.

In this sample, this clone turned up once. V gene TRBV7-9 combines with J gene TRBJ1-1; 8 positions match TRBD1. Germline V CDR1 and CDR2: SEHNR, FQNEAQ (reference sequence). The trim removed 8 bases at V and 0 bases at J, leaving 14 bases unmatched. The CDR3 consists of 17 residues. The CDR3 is CASGRSGGAFMNTEAFF. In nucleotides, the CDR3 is TGTGCCAGCGGACGGTCAGGGGGCGCGTTTATGAACACTGAAGCTTTCTTT.

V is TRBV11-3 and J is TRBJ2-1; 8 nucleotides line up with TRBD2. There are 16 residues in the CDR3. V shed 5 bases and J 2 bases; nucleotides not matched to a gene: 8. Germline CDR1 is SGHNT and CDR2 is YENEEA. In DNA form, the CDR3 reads TGTGCCAGCAGCGCCGGGGGGGCGGGAACCTACAATGAGCAGTTCTTC. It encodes CASSAGGAGTYNEQFF.

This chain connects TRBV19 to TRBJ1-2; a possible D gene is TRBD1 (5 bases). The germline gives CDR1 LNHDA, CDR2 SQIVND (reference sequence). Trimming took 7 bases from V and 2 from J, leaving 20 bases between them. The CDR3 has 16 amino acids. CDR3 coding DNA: TGTGCCAGTATTGGAGGGGCATCCAACCTAAACTATGGCTACACCTTC. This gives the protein CASIGGASNLNYGYTF.

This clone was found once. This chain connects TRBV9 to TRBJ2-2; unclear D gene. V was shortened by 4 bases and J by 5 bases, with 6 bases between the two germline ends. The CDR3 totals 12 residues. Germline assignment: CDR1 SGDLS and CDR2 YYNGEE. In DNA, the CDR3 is TGTGCCAGCAGCATGACAACCGGGGAGCTGTTTTTT. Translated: CASSMTTGELFF.

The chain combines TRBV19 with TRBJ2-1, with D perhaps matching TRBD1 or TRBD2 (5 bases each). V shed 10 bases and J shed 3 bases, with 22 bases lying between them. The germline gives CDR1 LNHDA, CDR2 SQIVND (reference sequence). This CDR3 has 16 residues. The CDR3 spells CANNCRDPSYYNEQFF. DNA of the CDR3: TGTGCCAATAATTGCAGGGACCCCTCTTACTACAATGAGCAGTTCTTC.

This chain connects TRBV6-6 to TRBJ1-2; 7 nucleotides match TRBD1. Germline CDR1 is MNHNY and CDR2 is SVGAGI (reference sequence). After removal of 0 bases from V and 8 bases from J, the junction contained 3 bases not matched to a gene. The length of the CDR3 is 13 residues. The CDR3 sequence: CASSYSGGGGYTF. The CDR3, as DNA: TGTGCCAGCAGTTACTCGGGAGGGGGCGGCTACACCTTC.

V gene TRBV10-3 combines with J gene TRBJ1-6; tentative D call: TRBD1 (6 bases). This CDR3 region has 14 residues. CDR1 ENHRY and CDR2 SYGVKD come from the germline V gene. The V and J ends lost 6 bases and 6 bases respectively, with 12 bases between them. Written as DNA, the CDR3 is TGTGCCATCAGGGACGGACAGTCTAATTCACCCCTCCACTTT. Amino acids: CAIRDGQSNSPLHF.

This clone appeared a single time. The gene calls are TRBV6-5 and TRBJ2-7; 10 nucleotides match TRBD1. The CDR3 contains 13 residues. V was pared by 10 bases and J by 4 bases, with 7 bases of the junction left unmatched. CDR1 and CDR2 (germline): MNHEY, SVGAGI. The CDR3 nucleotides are TGTGCCACCGGACGGGACAGGGGTTACGAGCAGTACTTC. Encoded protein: CATGRDRGYEQYF.

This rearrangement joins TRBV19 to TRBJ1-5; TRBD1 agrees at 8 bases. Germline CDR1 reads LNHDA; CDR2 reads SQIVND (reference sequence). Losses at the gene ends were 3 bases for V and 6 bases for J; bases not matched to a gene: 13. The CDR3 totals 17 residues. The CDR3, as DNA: TGTGCCAGTAGTATTCTCGATTCAGGGGGCAGGTCTCAGCCCCAGCATTTT. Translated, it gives CASSILDSGGRSQPQHF.

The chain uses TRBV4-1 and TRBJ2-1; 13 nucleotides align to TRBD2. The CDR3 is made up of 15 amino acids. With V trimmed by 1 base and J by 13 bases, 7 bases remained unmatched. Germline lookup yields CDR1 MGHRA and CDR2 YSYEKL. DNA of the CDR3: TGCGCCAGCAGCCAAGTGCAACTAGCGGGGGGGCGACAGTTCTTC. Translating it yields CASSQVQLAGGRQFF.

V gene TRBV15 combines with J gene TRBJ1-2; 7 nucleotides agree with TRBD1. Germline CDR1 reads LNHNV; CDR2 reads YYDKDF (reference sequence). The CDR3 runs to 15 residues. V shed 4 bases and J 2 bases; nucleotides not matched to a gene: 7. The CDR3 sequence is CATSNGQATNYGYTF. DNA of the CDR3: TGTGCCACCAGCAACGGACAGGCAACCAACTATGGCTACACCTTC.

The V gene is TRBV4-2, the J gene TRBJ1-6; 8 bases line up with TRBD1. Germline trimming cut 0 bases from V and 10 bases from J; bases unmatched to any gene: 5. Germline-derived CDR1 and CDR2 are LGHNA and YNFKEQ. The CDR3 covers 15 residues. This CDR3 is CASSQDSTGGSPLHF. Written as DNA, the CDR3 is TGTGCCAGCAGCCAAGATTCAACAGGGGGATCACCCCTCCACTTT.

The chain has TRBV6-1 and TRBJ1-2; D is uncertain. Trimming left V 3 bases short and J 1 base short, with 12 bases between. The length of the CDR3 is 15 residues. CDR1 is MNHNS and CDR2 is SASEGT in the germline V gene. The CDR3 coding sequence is TGTGCCAGCAGTGACCAAATGGGTCTTAACTATGGCTACACCTTC. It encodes CASSDQMGLNYGYTF.

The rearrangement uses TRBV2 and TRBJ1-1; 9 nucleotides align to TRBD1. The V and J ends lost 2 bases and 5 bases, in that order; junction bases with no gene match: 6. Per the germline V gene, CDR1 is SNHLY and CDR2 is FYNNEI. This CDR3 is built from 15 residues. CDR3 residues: CASSELGTGRTEAFF. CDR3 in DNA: TGTGCCAGCAGTGAATTAGGGACAGGGCGTACTGAAGCTTTCTTT.

CDR3 amino acids: CASSLGLQGYEQYF. The CDR3 coding sequence is TGTGCCAGCAGCTTAGGCTTACAGGGGTACGAGCAGTACTTC. This sequence joins TRBV7-2 and TRBJ2-7; 7 bases align to TRBD1. With 1 base clipped from V and 4 bases from J, the junction kept 4 bases outside the gene matches. Germline V CDR1 and CDR2: SGHTA, FQGNSA. The CDR3 spans 14 residues.

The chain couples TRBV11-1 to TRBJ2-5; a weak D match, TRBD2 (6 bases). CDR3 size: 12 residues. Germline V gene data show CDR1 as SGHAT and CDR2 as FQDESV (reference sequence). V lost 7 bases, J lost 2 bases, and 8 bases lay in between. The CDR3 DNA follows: TGTGCCAGCACCGCGGGGCAAGAGACCCAGTACTTC. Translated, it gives CASTAGQETQYF.

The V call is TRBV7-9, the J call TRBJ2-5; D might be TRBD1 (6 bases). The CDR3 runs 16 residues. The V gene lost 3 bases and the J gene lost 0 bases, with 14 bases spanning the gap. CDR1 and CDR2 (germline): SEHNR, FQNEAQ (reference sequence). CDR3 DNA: TGTGCCAGCAGCTTGAAGGACAGCCCGTACCAAGAGACCCAGTACTTC. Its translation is CASSLKDSPYQETQYF.

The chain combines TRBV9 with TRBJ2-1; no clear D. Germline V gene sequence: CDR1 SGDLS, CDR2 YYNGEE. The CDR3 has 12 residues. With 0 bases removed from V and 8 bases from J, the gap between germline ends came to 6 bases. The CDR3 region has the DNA TGTGCCAGCAGCGTAGATTGGGATGAGCAGTTCTTC. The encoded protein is CASSVDWDEQFF. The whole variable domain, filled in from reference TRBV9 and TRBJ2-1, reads DSGVTQTPKHLITATGQRVTLRCSPRSGDLSVYWYQQSLDQGLQFLIQYYNGEERAKGNILERFSAQQFPDLHSELNLSSLELGDSALYFCASSVDWDEQFFGPGTRLTVL.